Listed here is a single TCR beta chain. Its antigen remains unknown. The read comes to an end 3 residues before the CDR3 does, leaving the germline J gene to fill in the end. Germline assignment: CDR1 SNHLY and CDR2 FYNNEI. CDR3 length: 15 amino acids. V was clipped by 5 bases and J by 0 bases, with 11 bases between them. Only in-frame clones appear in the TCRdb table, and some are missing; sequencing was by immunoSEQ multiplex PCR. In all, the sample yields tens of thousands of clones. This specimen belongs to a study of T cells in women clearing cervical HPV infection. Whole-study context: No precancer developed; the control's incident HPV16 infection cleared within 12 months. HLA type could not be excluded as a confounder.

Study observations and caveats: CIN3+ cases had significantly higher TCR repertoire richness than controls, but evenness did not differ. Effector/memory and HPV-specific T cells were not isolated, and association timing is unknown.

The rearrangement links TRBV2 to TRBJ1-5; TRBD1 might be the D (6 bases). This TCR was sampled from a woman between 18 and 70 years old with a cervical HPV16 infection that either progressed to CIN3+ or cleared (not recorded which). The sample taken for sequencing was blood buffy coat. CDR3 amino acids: CASSWTDYSNQPQHF. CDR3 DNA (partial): TGTGCCAGCAGTTGGACAGATTATAGCAATCAGCCC.